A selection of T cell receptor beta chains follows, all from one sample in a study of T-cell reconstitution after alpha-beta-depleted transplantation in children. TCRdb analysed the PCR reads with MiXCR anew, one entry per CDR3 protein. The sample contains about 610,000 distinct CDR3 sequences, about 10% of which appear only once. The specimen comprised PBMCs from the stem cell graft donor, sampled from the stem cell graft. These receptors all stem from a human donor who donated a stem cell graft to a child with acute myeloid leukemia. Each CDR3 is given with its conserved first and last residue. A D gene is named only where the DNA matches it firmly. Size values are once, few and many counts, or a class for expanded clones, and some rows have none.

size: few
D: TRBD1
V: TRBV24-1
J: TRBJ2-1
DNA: TGTGCCACCAGTGATTTGTCACGGCAGGGGGCGAGCAATGAGCAGTTCTTC
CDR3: CATSDLSRQGASNEQFF

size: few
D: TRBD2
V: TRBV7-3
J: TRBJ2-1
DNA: TGTGCCAGCAGTAATCTAGCGGGACGGGGCAATGAGCAGTTCTTC
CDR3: CASSNLAGRGNEQFF

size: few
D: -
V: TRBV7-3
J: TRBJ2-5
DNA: TGTGCCAGCAGCTACGGGGTCGGGGCCGAGACCCAGTACTTC
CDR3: CASSYGVGAETQYF

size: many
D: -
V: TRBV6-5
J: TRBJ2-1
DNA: TGTGCCAGCAGTTACCCGACCGGGGCCAAGGCCTACAATGAGCAGTTCTTC
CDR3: CASSYPTGAKAYNEQFF

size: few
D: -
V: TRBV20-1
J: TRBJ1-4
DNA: TGCAGTGCGCTGGTAGCGGGCGGTGAAAAACTGTTTTTT
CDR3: CSALVAGGEKLFF

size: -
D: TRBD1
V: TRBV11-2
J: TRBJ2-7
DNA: TGTGCCAGCAGCCCACAGCCGGGACAGGGGAGCTCCTACGAGCAGTACTTC
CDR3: CASSPQPGQGSSYEQYF

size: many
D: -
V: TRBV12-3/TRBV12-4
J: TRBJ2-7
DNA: TGTGCCAGCAGTTTAAAGTCCCAGGGATACTACGAGCAGTACTTC
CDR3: CASSLKSQGYYEQYF

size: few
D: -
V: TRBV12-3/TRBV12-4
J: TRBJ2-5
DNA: TGTGCCAGCAGACGCGCGGGAACTTATGAAGAGACCCAGTACTTC
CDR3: CASRRAGTYEETQYF

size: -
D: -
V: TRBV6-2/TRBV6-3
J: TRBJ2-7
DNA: TGTGCCAGCAGTTTCCCCCAGGGGATACGCTACGAGCAGTACTTC
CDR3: CASSFPQGIRYEQYF

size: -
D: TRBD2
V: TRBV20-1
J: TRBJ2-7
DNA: TGCAGTGCTCCGGGGGGAATCACCTACGAGCAGTACTTC
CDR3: CSAPGGITYEQYF

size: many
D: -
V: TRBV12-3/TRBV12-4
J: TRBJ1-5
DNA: TGTGCCAGCAGTATTGGGGTGAATCAGCCCCAGCATTTT
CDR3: CASSIGVNQPQHF

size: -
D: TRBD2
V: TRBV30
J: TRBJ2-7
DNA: TGTGCCACCCGTAGCGGGAGTGGTTACGAGCAGTACTTC
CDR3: CATRSGSGYEQYF

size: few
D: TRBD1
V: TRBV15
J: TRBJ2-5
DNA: TGTGCCACCAGCAGGTCATCACAGGGGCCGCAAGAGACCCAGTACTTC
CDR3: CATSRSSQGPQETQYF

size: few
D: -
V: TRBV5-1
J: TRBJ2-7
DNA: TGCGCCAGCAGCTTGTCTGCTAGCGTCGACGAGCAGTACTTC
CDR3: CASSLSASVDEQYF

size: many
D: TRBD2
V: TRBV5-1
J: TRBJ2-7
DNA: TGCGCCAGCAGCTCAGACGGACTAGCGGGACGCGAGCAGTACTTC
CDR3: CASSSDGLAGREQYF

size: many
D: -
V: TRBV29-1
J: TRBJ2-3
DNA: TGCAGCTTTACCATCCGGGACTCCTTCACAGATACGCAGTATTTT
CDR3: CSFTIRDSFTDTQYF

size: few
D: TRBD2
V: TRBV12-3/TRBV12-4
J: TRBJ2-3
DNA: TGTGCCAGCAGCCCCACGAGGCGGGAGGGCTTAACAGATACGCAGTATTTT
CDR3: CASSPTRREGLTDTQYF

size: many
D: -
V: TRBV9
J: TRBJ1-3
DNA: TGTGCCAGCAGCGTAGCAGGAGGGAACTCTGGAAACACCATATATTTT
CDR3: CASSVAGGNSGNTIYF

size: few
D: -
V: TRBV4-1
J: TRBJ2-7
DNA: TGCGCCAGCAGCCAAGATTCAAGCGGCGGCTCCTACGAGCAGTACTTC
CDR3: CASSQDSSGGSYEQYF

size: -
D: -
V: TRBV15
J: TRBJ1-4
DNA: TGTGCCACCAGCAACCCCGGGACGGGGGGAGAAAAACTGTTTTTT
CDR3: CATSNPGTGGEKLFF

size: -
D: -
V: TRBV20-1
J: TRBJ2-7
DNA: TGCAGTGCTCGGGACTTGCTGGAGCAGTACTTC
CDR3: CSARDLLEQYF

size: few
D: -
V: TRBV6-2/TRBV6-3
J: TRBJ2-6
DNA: TGTGCCAGCACAACCCCGCGGAGCTCTGGGGCCAACGTCCTGACTTTC
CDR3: CASTTPRSSGANVLTF

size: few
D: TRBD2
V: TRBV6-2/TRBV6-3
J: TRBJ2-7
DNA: TGTGCCAGCAGCGAACTAGCGGCGTCCTACGAGCAGTACTTC
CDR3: CASSELAASYEQYF

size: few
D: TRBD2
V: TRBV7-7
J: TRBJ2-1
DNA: TGTGCTAGCAGCGAGGGACTAGCGGAGCCCAATGAGCAGTTCTTC
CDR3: CASSEGLAEPNEQFF

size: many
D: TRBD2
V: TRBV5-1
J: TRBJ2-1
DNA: TGCGCCAGCAGCAAGACTAGCGGGTACAATGAGCAGTTCTTC
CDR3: CASSKTSGYNEQFF

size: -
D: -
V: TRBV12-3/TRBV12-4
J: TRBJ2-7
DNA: TGTGCCAGCAGTTTAGACGATTACGAGCAGTACTTC
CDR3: CASSLDDYEQYF

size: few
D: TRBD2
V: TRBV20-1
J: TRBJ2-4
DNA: TGCAGTGCTAGACCGCGGCTAGCGGTAGCCAAAAACATTCAGTACTTC
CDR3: CSARPRLAVAKNIQYF

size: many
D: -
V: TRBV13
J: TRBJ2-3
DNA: TGTGCCAGCAGCCGGAGACAGGCCTGGGACTCCGACACAGATACGCAGTATTTT
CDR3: CASSRRQAWDSDTDTQYF